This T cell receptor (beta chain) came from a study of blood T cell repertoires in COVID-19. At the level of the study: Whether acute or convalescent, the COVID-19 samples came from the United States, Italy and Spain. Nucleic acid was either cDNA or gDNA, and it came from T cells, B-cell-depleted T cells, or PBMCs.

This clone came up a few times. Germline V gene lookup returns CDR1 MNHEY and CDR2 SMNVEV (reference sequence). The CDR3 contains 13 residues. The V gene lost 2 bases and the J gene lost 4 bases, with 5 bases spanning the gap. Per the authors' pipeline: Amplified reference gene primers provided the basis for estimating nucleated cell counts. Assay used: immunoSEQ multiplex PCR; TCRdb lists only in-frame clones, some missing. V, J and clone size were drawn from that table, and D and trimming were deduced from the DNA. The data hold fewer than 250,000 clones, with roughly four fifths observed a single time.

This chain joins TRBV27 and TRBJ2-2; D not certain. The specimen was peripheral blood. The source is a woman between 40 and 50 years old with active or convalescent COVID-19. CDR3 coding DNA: TGTGCCAGCAGTTTAACTTCCACCGGGGAGCTGTTTTTT. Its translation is CASSLTSTGELFF.